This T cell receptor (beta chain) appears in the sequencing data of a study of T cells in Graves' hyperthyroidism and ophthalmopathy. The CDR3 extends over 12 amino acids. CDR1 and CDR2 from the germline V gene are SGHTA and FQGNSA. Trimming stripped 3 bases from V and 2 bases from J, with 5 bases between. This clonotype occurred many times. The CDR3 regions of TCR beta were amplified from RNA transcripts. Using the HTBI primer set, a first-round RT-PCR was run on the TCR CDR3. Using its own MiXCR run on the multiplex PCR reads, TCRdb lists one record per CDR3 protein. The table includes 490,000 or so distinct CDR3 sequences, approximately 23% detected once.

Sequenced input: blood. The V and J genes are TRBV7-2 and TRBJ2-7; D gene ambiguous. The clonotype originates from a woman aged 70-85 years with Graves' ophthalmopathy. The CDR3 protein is CASSLSTYEQYF. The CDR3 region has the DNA TGTGCCAGCAGCTTGTCGACCTACGAGCAGTACTTC. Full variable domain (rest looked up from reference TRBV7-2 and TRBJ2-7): GAGVSQSPSNKVTEKGKDVELRCDPISGHTALYWYRQSLGQGLEFLIYFQGNSAPDKSGLPSDRFSAERTGGSVSTLTIQRTQQEDSAVYLCASSLSTYEQYFGPGTRLTVT.